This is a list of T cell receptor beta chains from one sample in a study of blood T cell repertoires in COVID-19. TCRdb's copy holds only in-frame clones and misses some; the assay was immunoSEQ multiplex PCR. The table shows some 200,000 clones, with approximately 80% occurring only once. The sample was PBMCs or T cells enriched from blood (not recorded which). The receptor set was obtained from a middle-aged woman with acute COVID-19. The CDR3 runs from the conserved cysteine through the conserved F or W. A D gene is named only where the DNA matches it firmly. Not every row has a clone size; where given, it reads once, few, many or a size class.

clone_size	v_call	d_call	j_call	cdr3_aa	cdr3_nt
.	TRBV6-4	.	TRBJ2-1	CASSEDSIGEQFF	TGTGCCAGCAGTGAGGACAGCATAGGTGAGCAGTTCTTC
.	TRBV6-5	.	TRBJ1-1	CASSYAELNTEAFF	TGTGCCAGCAGTTACGCGGAATTGAACACTGAAGCTTTCTTT
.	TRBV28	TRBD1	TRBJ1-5	CASTPGQGTQPQHF	TGTGCCAGCACCCCGGGACAGGGCACTCAGCCCCAGCATTTT
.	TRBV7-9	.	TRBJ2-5	CASSLVAGGETQYF	TGTGCCAGCAGCTTAGTGGCAGGGGGGGAGACCCAGTACTTC
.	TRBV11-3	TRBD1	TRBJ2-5	CASSRDSGETQYF	TGTGCCAGCAGTCGGGACAGTGGGGAGACCCAGTACTTC
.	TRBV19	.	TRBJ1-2	CASSTGVANYGYTF	TGTGCCAGTAGTACGGGGGTAGCTAACTATGGCTACACCTTC
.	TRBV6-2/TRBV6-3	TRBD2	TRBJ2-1	CASSPVGLAGGREQFF	TGTGCCAGCAGTCCGGTGGGACTAGCGGGGGGGCGTGAGCAGTTCTTC
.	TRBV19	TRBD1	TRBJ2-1	CATGTASYNEQFF	TGTGCCACCGGGACAGCATCCTACAATGAGCAGTTCTTC
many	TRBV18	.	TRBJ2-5	CASSPSYQETQYF	TGTGCCAGCTCACCGTCCTACCAAGAGACCCAGTACTTC
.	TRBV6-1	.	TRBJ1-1	CASSEIGGTEAFF	TGTGCCAGCAGTGAGATTGGCGGCACTGAAGCTTTCTTT
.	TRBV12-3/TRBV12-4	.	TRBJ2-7	CASSGSGDEQYF	TGTGCCAGCAGTGGCTCGGGGGACGAGCAGTACTTC
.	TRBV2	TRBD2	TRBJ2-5	CASSGTSGRQETQYF	TGTGCCAGCAGTGGGACTAGCGGTCGCCAAGAGACCCAGTACTTC
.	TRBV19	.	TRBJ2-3	CASSMTGLHTDTQYF	TGTGCCAGTAGTATGACGGGACTCCACACAGATACGCAGTATTTT
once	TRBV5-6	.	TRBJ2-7	CASSLNRLYEQYF	TGTGCCAGCAGCTTGAACAGGCTCTACGAGCAGTACTTC
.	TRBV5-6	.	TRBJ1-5	CASSFGGISNQPQHF	TGTGCCAGCAGCTTTGGGGGCATTAGCAATCAGCCCCAGCATTTT
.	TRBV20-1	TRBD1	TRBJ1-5	CSASYRTGGNQPQHF	TGCAGTGCTAGTTACCGGACAGGGGGCAATCAGCCCCAGCATTTT
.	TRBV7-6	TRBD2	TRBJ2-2	CASSGGTSGTGELFF	TGTGCCAGCAGCGGGGGGACTAGCGGTACCGGGGAGCTGTTTTTT
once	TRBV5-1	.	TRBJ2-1	CASRFSGIDYNEQFF	TGCGCCAGCAGGTTCTCAGGGATAGACTACAATGAGCAGTTCTTC
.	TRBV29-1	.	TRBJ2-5	CSGLVGRETQYF	TGCAGCGGGCTAGTGGGGAGAGAGACCCAGTACTTC
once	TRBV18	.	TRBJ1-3	CASSHGRGSSGNTIYF	TGTGCCAGCTCACACGGACGGGGGAGCTCTGGAAACACCATATATTTT